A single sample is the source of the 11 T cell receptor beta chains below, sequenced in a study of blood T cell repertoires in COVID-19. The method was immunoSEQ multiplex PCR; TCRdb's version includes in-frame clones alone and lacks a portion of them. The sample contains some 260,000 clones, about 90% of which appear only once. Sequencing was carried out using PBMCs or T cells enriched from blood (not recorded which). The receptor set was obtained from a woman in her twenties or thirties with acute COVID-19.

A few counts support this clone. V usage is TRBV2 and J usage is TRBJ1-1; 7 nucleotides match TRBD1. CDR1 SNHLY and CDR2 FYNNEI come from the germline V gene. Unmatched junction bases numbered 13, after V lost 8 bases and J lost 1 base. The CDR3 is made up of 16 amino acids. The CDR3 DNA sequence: TGTGCCAGCGGTTCAGGGGCAGGGGGTAGGAACACTGAAGCTTTCTTT. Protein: CASGSGAGGRNTEAFF. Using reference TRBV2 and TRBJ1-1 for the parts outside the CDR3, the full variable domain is EPEVTQTPSHQVTQMGQEVILRCVPISNHLYFYWYRQILGQKVEFLVSFYNNEISEKSEIFDDQFSVERPDGSNFTLKIRSTKLEDSAMYFCASGSGAGGRNTEAFFGQGTRLTVV.

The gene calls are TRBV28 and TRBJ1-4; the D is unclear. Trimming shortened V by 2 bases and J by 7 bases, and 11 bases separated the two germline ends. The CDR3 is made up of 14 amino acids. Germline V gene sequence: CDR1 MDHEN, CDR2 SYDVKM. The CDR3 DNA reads TGTGCCAGCAGTTTAACTCCCCGCGGTGAAAAACTGTTTTTT. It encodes CASSLTPRGEKLFF. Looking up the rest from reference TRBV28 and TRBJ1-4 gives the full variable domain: DVKVTQSSRYLVKRTGEKVFLECVQDMDHENMFWYRQDPGLGLRLIYFSYDVKMKEKGDIPEGYSVSREKKERFSLILESASTNQTSMYLCASSLTPRGEKLFFGSGTQLSVL.

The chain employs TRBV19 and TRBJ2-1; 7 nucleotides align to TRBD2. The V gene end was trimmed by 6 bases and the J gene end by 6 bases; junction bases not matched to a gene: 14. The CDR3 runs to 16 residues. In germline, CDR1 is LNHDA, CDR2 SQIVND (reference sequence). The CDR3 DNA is TGTGCCAGTAGACGTAGCGGGTCCAGAATGGGCAATGAGCAGTTCTTC. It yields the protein CASRRSGSRMGNEQFF.

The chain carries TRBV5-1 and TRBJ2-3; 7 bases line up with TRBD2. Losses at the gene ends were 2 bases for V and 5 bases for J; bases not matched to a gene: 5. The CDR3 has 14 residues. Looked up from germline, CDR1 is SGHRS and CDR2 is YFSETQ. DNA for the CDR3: TGCGCCAGCAGCTTCGGGACTACTAGAGATACGCAGTATTTT. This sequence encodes CASSFGTTRDTQYF.

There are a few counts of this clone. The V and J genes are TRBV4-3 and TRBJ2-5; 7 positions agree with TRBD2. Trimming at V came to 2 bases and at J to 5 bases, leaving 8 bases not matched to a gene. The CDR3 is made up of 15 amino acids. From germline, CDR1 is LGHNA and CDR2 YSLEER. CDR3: CASSQSWTSGETQYF. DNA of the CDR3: TGCGCCAGCAGCCAAAGTTGGACTAGTGGGGAGACCCAGTACTTC.

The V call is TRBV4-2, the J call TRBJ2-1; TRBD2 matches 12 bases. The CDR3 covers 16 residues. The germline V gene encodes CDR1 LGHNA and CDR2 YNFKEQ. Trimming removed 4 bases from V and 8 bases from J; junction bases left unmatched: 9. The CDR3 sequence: CASSPTTSGSTYEQFF. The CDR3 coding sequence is TGTGCCAGCAGCCCAACGACTAGCGGGAGTACGTATGAGCAGTTCTTC.

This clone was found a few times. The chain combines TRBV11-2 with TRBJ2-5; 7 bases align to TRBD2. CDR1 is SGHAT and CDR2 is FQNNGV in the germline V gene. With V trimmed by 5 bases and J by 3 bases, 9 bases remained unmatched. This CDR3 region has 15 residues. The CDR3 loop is CASSPGRAGEETQYF. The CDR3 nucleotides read TGTGCCAGCAGCCCGGGGCGGGCGGGAGAAGAGACCCAGTACTTC.

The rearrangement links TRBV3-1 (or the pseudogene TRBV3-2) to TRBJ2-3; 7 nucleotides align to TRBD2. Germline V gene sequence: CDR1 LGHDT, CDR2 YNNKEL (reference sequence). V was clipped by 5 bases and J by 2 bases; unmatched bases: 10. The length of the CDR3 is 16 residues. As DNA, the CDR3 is TGTGCCAGCAGCGCCCGGTCGGGAGGCACCACAGATACGCAGTATTTT. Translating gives CASSARSGGTTDTQYF.

The CDR3 nucleotides read TGTGCCAGCTCACCACCGCAGCGAGAGACCCAGTACTTC. It codes for CASSPPQRETQYF. The rearrangement joins TRBV18 to TRBJ2-5; the D is unclear. V shed 0 bases and J shed 4 bases, with 6 bases lying between them. The CDR3 length is 13 residues. Germline-derived CDR1 and CDR2 are KGHSH and LQKENI.

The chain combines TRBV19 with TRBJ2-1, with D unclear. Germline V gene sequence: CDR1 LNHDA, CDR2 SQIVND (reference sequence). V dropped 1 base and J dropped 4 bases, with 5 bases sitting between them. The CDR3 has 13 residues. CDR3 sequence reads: CASSIAEYNEQFF. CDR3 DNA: TGTGCCAGTAGTATAGCTGAGTACAATGAGCAGTTCTTC.

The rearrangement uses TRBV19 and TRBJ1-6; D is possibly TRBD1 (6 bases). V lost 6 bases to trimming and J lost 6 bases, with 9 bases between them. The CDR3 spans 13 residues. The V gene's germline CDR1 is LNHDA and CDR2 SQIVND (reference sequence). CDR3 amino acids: CASRRTANSPLHF. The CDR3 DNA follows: TGTGCCAGTAGGCGGACAGCTAATTCACCCCTCCACTTT.